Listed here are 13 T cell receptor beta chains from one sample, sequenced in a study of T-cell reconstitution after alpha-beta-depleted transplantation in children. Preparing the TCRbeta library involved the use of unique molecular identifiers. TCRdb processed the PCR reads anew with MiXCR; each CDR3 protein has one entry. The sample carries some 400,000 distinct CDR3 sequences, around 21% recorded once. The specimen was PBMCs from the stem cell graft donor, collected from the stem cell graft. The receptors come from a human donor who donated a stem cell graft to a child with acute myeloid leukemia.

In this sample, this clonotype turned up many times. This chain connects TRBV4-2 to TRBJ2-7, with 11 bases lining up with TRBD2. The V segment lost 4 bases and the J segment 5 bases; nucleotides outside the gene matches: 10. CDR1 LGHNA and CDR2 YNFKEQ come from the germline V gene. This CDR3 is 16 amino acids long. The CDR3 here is CASSPTILAGDNEQYF. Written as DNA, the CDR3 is TGTGCCAGCAGCCCAACGATACTAGCGGGAGATAACGAGCAGTACTTC.

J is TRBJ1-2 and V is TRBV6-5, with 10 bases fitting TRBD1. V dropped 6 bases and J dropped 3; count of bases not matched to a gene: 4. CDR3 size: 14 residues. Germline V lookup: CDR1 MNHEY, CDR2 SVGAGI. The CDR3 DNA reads TGTGCCAGCAGCCGGGACAGGGGTGACTATGGCTACACCTTC. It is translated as CASSRDRGDYGYTF.

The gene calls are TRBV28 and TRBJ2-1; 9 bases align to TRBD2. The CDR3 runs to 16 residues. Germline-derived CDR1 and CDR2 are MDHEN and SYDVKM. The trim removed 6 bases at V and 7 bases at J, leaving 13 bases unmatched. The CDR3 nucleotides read TGTGCCAGCAGATTCATAGCGGGAGTGGCGTCGAATGAGCAGTTCTTC. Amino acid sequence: CASRFIAGVASNEQFF.

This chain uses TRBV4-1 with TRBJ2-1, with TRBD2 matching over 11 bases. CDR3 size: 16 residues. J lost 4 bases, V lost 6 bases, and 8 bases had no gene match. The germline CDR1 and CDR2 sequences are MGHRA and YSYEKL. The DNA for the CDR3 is TGCGCCAGCAGAACCGGGACTAGCGGAGAATACAATGAGCAGTTCTTC. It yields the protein CASRTGTSGEYNEQFF.

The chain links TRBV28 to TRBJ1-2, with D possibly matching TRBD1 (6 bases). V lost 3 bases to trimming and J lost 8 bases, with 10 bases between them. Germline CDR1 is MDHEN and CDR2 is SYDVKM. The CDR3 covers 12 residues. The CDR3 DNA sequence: TGTGCCAGCAGTTTCTTAGGGGGAGGCTACACCTTC. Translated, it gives CASSFLGGGYTF.

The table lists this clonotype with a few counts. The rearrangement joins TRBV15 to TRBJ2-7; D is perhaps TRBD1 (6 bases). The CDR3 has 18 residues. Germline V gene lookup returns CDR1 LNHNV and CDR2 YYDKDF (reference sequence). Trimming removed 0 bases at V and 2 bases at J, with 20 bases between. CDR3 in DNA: TGTGCCACCAGCAGAGATCCGGGACAACCAGGGTTGACCTACGAGCAGTACTTC. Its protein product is CATSRDPGQPGLTYEQYF.

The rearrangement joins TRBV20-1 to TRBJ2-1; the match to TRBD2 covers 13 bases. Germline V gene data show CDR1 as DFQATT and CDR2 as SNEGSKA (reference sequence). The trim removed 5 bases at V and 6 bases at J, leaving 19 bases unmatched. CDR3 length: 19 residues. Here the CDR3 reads CSAGGTGTPGLAGSNEQFF. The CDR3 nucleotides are TGCAGTGCTGGCGGAACGGGAACGCCGGGACTAGCGGGAAGCAATGAGCAGTTCTTC.

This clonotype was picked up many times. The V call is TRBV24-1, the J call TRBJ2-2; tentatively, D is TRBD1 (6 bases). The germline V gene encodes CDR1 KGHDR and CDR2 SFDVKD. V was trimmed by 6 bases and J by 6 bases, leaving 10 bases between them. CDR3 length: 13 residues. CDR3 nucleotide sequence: TGTGCCACCAGTTCGACAGGTCCCGGGGAGCTGTTTTTT. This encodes CATSSTGPGELFF.

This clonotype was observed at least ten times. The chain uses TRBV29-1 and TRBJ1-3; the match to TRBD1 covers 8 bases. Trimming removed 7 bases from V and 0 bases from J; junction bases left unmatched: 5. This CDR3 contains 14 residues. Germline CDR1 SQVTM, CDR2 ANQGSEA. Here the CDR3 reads CSGTGTGSGNTIYF. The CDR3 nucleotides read TGCAGCGGTACCGGGACAGGCTCTGGAAACACCATATATTTT. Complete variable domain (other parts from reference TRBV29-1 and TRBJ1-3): SAVISQKPSRDICQRGTSLTIQCQVDSQVTMMFWYRQQPGQSLTLIATANQGSEATYESGFVIDKFPISRPNLTFSTLTVSNMSPEDSSIYLCSGTGTGSGNTIYFGEGSWLTVV.

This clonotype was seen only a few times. CDR3 nucleotide sequence: TGTGCCAGCAGCCCACCGGGGATAGATACGCAGTATTTT. Residues: CASSPPGIDTQYF. This sequence joins TRBV7-3 and TRBJ2-3, with a tentative D call TRBD2 (5 bases). V was cut by 5 bases and J by 5 bases, with 11 bases left in between. This CDR3 comprises 13 residues. Germline-derived CDR1 and CDR2 are SGHTA and FQGTGA.

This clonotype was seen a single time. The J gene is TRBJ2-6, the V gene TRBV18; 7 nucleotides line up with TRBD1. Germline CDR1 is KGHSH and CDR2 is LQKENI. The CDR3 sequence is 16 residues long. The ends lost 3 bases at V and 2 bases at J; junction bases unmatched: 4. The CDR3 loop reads CASSPLQGPGANVLTF. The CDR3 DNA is TGTGCCAGCTCACCTTTACAGGGGCCTGGGGCCAACGTCCTGACTTTC.

CDR3 protein: CASSVTGNAYTEAFF. The DNA for the CDR3 is TGTGCCAGCAGCGTGACAGGGAATGCGTACACTGAAGCTTTCTTT. The V and J genes are TRBV9 and TRBJ1-1, with 7 nucleotides matching TRBD1. CDR1 SGDLS and CDR2 YYNGEE come from the germline V gene. CDR3 size: 15 residues. V shed 2 bases and J 3 bases; nucleotides not matched to a gene: 7.

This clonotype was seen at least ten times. The CDR3 coding sequence is TGTGCCAGCAGCTTCGGGACAGGGAATGTTGGCGAGCAGTACTTC. The encoded protein is CASSFGTGNVGEQYF. The chain couples TRBV5-6 to TRBJ2-7, with 9 positions matching TRBD1. V gave up 2 bases and J gave up 6 bases; unmatched junction bases: 9. Germline CDR1 is SGHDT and CDR2 is YYEEEE. This CDR3 region has 15 residues.